This T cell receptor beta chain is from a study of blood T cell repertoires in COVID-19. Study in general: The United States, Italy and Spain provided the acute and convalescent COVID-19 samples.

Per germline, CDR1 KGHSH and CDR2 LQKENI. V lost 5 bases, J lost 0 bases, and 3 bases stayed unmatched. The CDR3 runs 14 residues. The study assigned cohorts using participant-reported clinical history. Under the authors' procedure: Researchers report that nucleated cell counts were estimated from reference gene primer amplification. This table comes from immunoSEQ multiplex PCR, and its TCRdb copy is limited to in-frame clones, with some not included. V and J calls and clone size are those listed in that table; D and trimming were worked out from the DNA. The sample lists about 260,000 clones; approximately 89% were seen once.

The sequenced sample was PBMCs or T cells enriched from blood (not recorded which). The V gene is TRBV18, the J gene TRBJ1-1; 7 bases match TRBD1. The receptor comes from a woman between 35 and 50 years old with acute COVID-19. CDR3 residues: CASSSTGLNTEAFF. The DNA for the CDR3 is TGTGCCAGCTCATCGACAGGGTTGAACACTGAAGCTTTCTTT.